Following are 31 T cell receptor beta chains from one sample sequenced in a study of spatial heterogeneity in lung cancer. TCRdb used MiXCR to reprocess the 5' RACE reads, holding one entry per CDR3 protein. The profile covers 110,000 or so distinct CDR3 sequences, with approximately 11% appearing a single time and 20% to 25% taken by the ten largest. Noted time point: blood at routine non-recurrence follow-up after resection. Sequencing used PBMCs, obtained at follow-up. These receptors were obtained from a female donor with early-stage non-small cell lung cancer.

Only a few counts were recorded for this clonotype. The CDR3 reads CASIPSGGLDEQYV. The CDR3 DNA sequence: TGTGCCAGCATTCCGTCAGGAGGGCTAGACGAGCAGTACGTC. This chain joins TRBV27 and TRBJ2-7; D is possibly TRBD2 (6 bases). Trimming stripped 7 bases from V and 5 bases from J, with 18 bases between. The CDR3 totals 14 residues. Germline lookup yields CDR1 MNHEY and CDR2 SMNVEV (reference sequence).

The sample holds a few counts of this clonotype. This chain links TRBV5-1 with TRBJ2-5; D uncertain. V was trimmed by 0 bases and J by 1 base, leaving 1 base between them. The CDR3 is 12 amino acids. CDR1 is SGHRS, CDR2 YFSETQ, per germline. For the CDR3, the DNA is TGCGCCAGCAGCTTGGTCCAAGAGACCCAGTACTTC. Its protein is CASSLVQETQYF.

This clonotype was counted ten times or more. The CDR3 reads CASSPRRESPYNEQFF. As DNA, the CDR3 is TGTGCCAGCAGCCCCAGGAGGGAAAGCCCCTACAATGAGCAGTTCTTC. V is TRBV7-9 and J is TRBJ2-1, with TRBD2 as a possible D gene (6 bases). Trimming took 5 bases from V and 2 from J, leaving 16 bases between them. The CDR3 sequence is 16 residues long. Germline values: CDR1 SEHNR, CDR2 FQNEAQ (reference sequence).

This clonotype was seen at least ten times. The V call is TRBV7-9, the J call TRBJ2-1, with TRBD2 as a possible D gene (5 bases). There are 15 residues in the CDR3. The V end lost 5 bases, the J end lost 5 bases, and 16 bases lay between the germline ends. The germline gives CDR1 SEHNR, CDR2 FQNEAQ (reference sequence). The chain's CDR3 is CASSPSRSGHNEQFF. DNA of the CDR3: TGTGCCAGCAGCCCCAGCAGGAGCGGACACAATGAGCAGTTCTTC.

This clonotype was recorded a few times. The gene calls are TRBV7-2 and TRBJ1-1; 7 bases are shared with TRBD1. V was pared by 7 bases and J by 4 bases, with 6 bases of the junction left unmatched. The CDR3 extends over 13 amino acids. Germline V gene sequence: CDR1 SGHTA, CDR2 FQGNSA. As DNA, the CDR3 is TGTGCCAGCATCAAAAGACAGGGCACTGAAGCTTTCTTT. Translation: CASIKRQGTEAFF.

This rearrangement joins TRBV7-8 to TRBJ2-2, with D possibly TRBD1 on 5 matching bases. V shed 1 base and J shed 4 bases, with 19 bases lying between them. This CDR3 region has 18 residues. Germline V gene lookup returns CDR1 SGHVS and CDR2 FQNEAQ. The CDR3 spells CASSLGQSRGPGTGELFF. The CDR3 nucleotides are TGTGCCAGCAGCTTAGGCCAGTCAAGGGGCCCGGGCACCGGGGAGCTGTTTTTT.

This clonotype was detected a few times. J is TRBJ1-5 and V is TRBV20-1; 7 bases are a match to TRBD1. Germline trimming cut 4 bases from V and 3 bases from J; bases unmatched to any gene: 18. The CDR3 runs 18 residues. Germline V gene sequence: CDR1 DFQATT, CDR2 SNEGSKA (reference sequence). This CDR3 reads CSATPFKKQGNPNQPQHF. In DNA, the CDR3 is TGCAGTGCTACGCCTTTTAAAAAACAGGGGAATCCCAATCAGCCCCAGCATTTT.

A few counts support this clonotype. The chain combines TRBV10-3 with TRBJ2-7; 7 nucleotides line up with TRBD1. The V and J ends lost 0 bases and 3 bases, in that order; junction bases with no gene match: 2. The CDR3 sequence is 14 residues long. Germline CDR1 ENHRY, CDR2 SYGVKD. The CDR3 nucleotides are TGTGCCATCAGTGAGTCGACAGGGTTCTACGAGCAGTACTTC. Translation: CAISESTGFYEQYF.

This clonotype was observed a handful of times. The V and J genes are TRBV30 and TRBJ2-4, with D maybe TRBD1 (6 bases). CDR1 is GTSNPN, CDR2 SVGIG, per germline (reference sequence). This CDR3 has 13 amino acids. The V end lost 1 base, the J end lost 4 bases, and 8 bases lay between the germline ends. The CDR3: CAWSGQEKNIQYF. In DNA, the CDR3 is TGTGCCTGGAGTGGACAGGAAAAAAACATTCAGTACTTC.

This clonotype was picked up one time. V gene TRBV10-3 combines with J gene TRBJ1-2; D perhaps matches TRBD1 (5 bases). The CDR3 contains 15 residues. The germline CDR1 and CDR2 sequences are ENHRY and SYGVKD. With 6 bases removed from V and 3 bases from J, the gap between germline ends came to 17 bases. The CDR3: CAISHMLIGDYGYTF. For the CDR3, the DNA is TGTGCCATCAGCCACATGTTGATAGGGGACTATGGCTACACCTTC.

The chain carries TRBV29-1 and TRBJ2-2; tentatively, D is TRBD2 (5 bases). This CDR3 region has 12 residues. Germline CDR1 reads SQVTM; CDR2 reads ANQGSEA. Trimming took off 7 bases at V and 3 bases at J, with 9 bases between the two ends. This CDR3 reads CSGLLDTGELFF. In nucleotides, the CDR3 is TGCAGCGGCCTACTAGACACCGGGGAGCTGTTTTTT.

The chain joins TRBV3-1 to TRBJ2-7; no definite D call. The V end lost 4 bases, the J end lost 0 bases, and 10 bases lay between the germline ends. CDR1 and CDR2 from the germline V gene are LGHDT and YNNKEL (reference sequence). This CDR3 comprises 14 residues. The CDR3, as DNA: TGTGCCAGCAGCCGGACCGTCAGCTCCTACGAGCAGTACTTC. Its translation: CASSRTVSSYEQYF.

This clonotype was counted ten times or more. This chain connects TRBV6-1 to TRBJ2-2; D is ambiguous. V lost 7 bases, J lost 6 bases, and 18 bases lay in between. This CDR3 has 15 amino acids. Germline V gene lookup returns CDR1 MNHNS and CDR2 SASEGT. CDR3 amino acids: CASISPGPAAGELFF. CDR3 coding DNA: TGTGCCAGCATTTCGCCCGGCCCCGCCGCCGGGGAGCTGTTTTTT.

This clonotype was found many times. The CDR3 coding sequence is TGTGCCAGCAGCCCAGGCGGGATAGCGGGAAAGGGAACCGGGGAGCTGTTTTTT. It yields the protein CASSPGGIAGKGTGELFF. The chain joins TRBV5-4 to TRBJ2-2, with 8 bases identical to TRBD2. Trimming removed 4 bases from V and 5 bases from J; junction bases left unmatched: 16. The CDR3 sequence is 18 residues long. Germline V CDR1 and CDR2: SGHNT, YYREEE (reference sequence).

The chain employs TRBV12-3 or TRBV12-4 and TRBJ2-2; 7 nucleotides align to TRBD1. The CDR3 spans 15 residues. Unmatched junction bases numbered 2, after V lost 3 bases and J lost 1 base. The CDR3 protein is CASSFNRGNTGELFF. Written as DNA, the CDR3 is TGTGCCAGCAGTTTTAACAGGGGGAACACCGGGGAGCTGTTTTTT.

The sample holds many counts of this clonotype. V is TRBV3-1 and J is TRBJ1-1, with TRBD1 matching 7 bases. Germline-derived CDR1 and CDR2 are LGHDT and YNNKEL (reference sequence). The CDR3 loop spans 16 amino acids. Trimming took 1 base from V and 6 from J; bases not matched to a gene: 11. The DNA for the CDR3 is TGTGCCAGCAGCCAAGGCTGGCAGGGGGTGATCTCTGAAGCTTTCTTT. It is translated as CASSQGWQGVISEAFF.

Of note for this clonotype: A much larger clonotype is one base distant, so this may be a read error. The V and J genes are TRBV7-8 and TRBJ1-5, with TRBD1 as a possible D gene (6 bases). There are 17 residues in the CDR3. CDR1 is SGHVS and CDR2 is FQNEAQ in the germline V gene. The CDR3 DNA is TGTGTCAGCAATTTGGGGATACAGGGTACCGCCAATCAGCCCCAGCATTTT. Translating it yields CVSNLGIQGTANQPQHF. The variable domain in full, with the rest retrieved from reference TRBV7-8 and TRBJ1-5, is GAGVSQSPRYKVAKRGQDVALRCDPISGHVSLFWYQQALGQGPEFLTYFQNEAQLDKSGLPSDRFFAERPEGSVSTLKIQRTQQEDSAVYLCVSNLGIQGTANQPQHFGDGTRLSIL.

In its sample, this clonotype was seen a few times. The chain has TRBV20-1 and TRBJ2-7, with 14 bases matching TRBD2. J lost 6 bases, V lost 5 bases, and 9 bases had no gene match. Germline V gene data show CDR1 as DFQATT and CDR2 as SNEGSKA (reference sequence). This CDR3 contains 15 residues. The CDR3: CSAPRLAGGQVEQYF. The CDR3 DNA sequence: TGCAGTGCTCCTAGACTAGCGGGAGGGCAAGTCGAGCAGTACTTC.

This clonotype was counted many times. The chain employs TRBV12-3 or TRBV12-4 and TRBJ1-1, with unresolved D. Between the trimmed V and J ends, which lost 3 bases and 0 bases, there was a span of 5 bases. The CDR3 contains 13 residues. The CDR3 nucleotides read TGTGCCAGCAGTTTGACCTTGAACACTGAAGCTTTCTTT. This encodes CASSLTLNTEAFF.

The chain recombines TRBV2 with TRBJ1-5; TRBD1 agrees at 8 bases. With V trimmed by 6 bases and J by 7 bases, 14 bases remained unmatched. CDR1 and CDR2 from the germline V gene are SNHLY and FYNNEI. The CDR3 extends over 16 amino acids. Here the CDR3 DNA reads TGTGCCAGCAGCGCAGAAATCGGGACAGGTAGACAGCCCCAGCATTTT. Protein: CASSAEIGTGRQPQHF.

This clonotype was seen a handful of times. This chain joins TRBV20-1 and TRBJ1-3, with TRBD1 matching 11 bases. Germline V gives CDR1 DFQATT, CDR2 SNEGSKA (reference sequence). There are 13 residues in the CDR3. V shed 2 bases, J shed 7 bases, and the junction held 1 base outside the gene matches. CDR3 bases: TGCAGTGCTAGACGGGACAGGGGGAACACCATATATTTT. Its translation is CSARRDRGNTIYF.

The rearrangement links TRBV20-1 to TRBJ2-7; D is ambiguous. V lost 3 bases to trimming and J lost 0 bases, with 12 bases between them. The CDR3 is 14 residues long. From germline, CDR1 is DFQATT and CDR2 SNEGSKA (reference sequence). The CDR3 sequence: CSARFSRSSYEQYF. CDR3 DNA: TGCAGTGCTAGGTTTAGCCGGAGCTCCTACGAGCAGTACTTC.

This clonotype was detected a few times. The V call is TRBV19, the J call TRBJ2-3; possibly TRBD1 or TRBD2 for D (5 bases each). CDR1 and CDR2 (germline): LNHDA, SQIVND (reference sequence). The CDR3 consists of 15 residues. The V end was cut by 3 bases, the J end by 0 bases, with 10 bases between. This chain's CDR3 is CASSIGDASTDTQYF. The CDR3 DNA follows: TGTGCCAGTAGTATTGGGGACGCTAGCACAGATACGCAGTATTTT.

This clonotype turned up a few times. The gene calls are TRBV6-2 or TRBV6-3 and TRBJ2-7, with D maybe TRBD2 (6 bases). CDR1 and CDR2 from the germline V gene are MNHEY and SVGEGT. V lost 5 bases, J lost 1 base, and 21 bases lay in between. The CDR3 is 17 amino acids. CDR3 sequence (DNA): TGTGCCAGCAGTGCCGGGACTTCATTCCTCCAGTCCTACGAGCAGTACTTC. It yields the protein CASSAGTSFLQSYEQYF.

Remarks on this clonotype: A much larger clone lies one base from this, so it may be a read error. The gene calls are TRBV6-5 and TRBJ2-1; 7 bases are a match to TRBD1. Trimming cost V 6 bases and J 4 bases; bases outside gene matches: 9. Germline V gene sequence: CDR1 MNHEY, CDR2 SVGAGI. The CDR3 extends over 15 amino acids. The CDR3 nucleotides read TGTGCCAGCAGGTCTGGACAGGCGACTTACAATGAGCAGTTCTTC. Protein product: CASRSGQATYNEQFF.

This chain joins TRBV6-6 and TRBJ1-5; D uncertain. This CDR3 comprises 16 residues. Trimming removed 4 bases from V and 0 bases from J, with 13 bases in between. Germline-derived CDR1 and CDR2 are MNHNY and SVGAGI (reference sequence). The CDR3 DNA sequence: TGTGCCAGCAGTTCCCGATTGGGTTATAGCAATCAGCCCCAGCATTTT. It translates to CASSSRLGYSNQPQHF.

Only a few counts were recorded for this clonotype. The DNA for the CDR3 is TGCAGTGCTAGAGATGGGCAGGGAATAGATACGCAGTATTTT. It specifies CSARDGQGIDTQYF. The chain recombines TRBV20-1 with TRBJ2-3; D is possibly TRBD1 (5 bases). There are 14 residues in the CDR3. Germline CDR1 DFQATT, CDR2 SNEGSKA (reference sequence). Between the trimmed V and J ends, which lost 0 bases and 5 bases, there was a span of 12 bases.

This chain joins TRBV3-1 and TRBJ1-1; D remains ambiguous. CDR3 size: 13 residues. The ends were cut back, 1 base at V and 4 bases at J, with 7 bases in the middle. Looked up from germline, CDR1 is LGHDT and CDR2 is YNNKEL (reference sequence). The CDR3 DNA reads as TGTGCCAGCAGCCAAGTCGTGAGCACTGAAGCTTTCTTT. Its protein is CASSQVVSTEAFF. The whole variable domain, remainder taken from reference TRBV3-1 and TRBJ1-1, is DTAVSQTPKYLVTQMGNDKSIKCEQNLGHDTMYWYKQDSKKFLKIMFSYNNKELIINETVPNRFSPKSPDKAHLNLHINSLELGDSAVYFCASSQVVSTEAFFGQGTRLTVV.

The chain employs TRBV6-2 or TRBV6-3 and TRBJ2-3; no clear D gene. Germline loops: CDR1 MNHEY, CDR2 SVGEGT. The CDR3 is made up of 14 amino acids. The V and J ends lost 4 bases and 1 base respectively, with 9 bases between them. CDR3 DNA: TGTGCCAGCAGTTTCGCGACTGGCACAGATACGCAGTATTTT. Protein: CASSFATGTDTQYF.

CDR3 sequence (DNA): TGTGCCATCAGTGAGTCTACCCAGGGAGGCAGCGATGAGCAGTTCTTC. This encodes CAISESTQGGSDEQFF. V gene TRBV10-3 combines with J gene TRBJ2-1; possible D gene TRBD2, 6 bases. The V gene's germline CDR1 is ENHRY and CDR2 SYGVKD. The V gene lost 0 bases and the J gene lost 8 bases, with 17 bases spanning the gap. The CDR3 sequence is 16 residues long.

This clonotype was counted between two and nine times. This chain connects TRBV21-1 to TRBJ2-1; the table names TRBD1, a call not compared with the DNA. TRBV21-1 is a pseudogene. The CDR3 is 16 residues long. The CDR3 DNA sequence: TGTGCCAGCAGCAAAATAAGGCGGGACCAAGGTTGTGAGCAGTTCTTC. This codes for CASSKIRRDQGCEQFF.